The 9 T cell receptor beta chains listed next were all sequenced from one sample in a study of response to subunit inactivated influenza vaccine. TCRdb fed the RT-PCR reads into MiXCR, producing one record per CDR3 protein. The sample yields 170,000 or so distinct CDR3 sequences, roughly a tenth seen once. Sample: CD8+ T cells sorted from PBMCs, taken less than 30 months after vaccination. These receptors were collected from a man aged 50-75 years who received an inactivated influenza vaccine.

The rearrangement joins TRBV20-1 to TRBJ2-1; D is possibly TRBD2 (5 bases). V was pared by 6 bases and J by 3 bases, with 15 bases between. Germline V gives CDR1 DFQATT, CDR2 SNEGSKA (reference sequence). The CDR3 sequence is 14 residues long. CDR3 amino acids: CSARRRTIYNEQFF. CDR3 nucleotide sequence: TGCAGTGCAAGAAGGAGGACCATCTACAATGAGCAGTTCTTC.

This rearrangement joins TRBV7-9 to TRBJ1-2; D not certain. Germline V lookup: CDR1 SEHNR, CDR2 FQNEAQ (reference sequence). This CDR3 region has 11 residues. The germline V and J ends were trimmed by 2 bases and 7 bases, with 5 bases remaining between them. CDR3 sequence: CASSLLFGYTF. CDR3 nucleotide sequence: TGTGCCAGCAGCTTATTGTTTGGCTACACCTTC.

This clonotype was detected only a few times. The rearrangement links TRBV14 to TRBJ1-2; D is uncertain. CDR3 size: 14 residues. From germline, CDR1 is SGHDN and CDR2 FVKESK. Trimming shortened V by 1 base and J by 4 bases, and 10 bases separated the two germline ends. CDR3 nucleotide sequence: TGTGCCAGCAGCCAAGGTCTGGGATCCTATGGCTACACCTTC. Amino acid sequence: CASSQGLGSYGYTF.

This clonotype has at least ten counts. The CDR3: CASSLGQYTEAFF. As DNA, the CDR3 is TGCGCCAGCAGCTTGGGACAGTACACTGAAGCTTTCTTT. V gene TRBV5-1 combines with J gene TRBJ1-1, with TRBD1 as a possible D gene (5 bases). Trimming took 0 bases from V and 3 from J, leaving 6 bases between them. This CDR3 spans 13 amino acids. Germline CDR1 and CDR2: SGHRS and YFSETQ.

There are a few counts of this clonotype. This chain uses TRBV25-1 with TRBJ2-7, with no clear D. The CDR3 totals 10 residues. Trimming left V 3 bases short and J 5 bases short, with 2 bases between. Germline CDR1 MGHDK, CDR2 SYGVNS. CDR3 region: CASSENEQYF. DNA of the CDR3: TGTGCCAGCAGTGAGAACGAGCAGTACTTC.

The genes are TRBV20-1 and TRBJ2-7, with 8 positions matching TRBD1. CDR1 is DFQATT and CDR2 is SNEGSKA in the germline V gene (reference sequence). V gave up 6 bases and J gave up 3 bases; unmatched junction bases: 13. This CDR3 has 15 residues. The CDR3 nucleotides are TGCAGTGCCAACCCGGACAGGGAAGAGTACTACGAGCAGTACTTC. Its translation: CSANPDREEYYEQYF.

This clonotype was recorded a few times. The chain employs TRBV7-9 and TRBJ1-2; 8 bases fit TRBD1. The V gene's germline CDR1 is SEHNR and CDR2 FQNEAQ (reference sequence). The CDR3 spans 15 residues. The trim removed 5 bases at V and 3 bases at J, leaving 8 bases unmatched. In nucleotides, the CDR3 is TGTGCCAGCAGCAAAACAGGGGGGGCGGACTATGGCTACACCTTC. Translated, it gives CASSKTGGADYGYTF.

This clonotype was seen a handful of times. The chain links TRBV11-3 to TRBJ2-1; the match to TRBD2 covers 7 bases. Germline V CDR1 and CDR2: SGHNT, YENEEA. This CDR3 spans 15 amino acids. J was trimmed by 2 bases and V by 2 bases; bases with no gene match: 3. CDR3 sequence: CASSLYRGAYNEQFF. The CDR3, as DNA: TGTGCCAGCAGCTTATATCGGGGGGCCTACAATGAGCAGTTCTTC.

A few counts support this clonotype. This chain links TRBV6-1 with TRBJ1-5, with D unclear. The V end was cut by 2 bases, the J end by 0 bases, with 5 bases between. The germline V gene has CDR1 MNHNS and CDR2 SASEGT. CDR3 length equals 14 residues. In DNA, the CDR3 is TGTGCCAGCAGTGAAATTGGTAGCAATCAGCCCCAGCATTTT. This gives the protein CASSEIGSNQPQHF.